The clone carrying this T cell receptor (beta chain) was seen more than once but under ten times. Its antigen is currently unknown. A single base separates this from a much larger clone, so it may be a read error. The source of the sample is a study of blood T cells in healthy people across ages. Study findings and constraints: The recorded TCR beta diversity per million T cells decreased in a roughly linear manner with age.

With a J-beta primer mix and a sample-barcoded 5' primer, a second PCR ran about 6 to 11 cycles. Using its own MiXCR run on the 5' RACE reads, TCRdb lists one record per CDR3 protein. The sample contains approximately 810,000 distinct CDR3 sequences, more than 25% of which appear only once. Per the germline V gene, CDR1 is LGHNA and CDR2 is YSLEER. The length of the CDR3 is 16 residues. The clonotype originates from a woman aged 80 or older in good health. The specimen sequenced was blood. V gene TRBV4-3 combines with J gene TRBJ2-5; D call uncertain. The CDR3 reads CAGSQGLPGGGETQYF. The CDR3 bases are TGCGCCGGCAGCCAAGGCCTCCCCGGCGGTGGCGAGACCCAGTACTTC.